This entry is about one T cell receptor (beta chain). As yet, its antigen is unknown. The data were obtained in a study of post-analysis software for immune sequencing data. Findings and limits, study-wide: There were about five TRBV segments more frequent in patients than controls, and TRBV5-6, TRBV5-1 and TRBV20-1 were among them.

The library was made from cDNA and included unique molecular identifiers. One entry per CDR3 protein, called by TCRdb with MiXCR from the PCR reads. The sample includes hundreds of thousands of distinct CDR3 sequences, 55% to 60% of them seen just once. With 2 bases clipped from V and 3 bases from J, the junction kept 6 bases outside the gene matches. This CDR3 region has 15 residues. CDR1 is SGHRS and CDR2 is YFSETQ in the germline V gene. The specimen was blood. The sequence was obtained from a girl between 2 and 10 years old with multiple sclerosis. This chain connects TRBV5-1 to TRBJ1-2; 8 bases agree with TRBD1. The CDR3 reads CASSLSGQADYGYTF. CDR3 nucleotide sequence: TGCGCCAGCAGCTTATCGGGACAGGCTGACTATGGCTACACCTTC.